The 8 T cell receptor beta chains presented below share a single source sample, sequenced in a study of early T cells in non-severe SARS-CoV-2 infection. TCRdb re-derived calls from the 5' RACE reads in MiXCR, one entry per CDR3 protein. In the table there are tens of thousands of distinct CDR3 sequences, roughly 14% of which are singletons. The specimen was whole blood. The source is an adult who was a healthcare worker with PCR-confirmed SARS-CoV-2 infection or an uninfected control (not recorded which).

The chain is built from TRBV7-2 and TRBJ1-1; 7 nucleotides line up with TRBD1. The CDR3 has 15 residues. The J segment lost 4 bases and the V segment lost 4 bases, leaving 9 bases of the junction unmatched. Germline loops: CDR1 SGHTA, CDR2 FQGNSA. CDR3: CASSWDSTVGTEAFF. In nucleotides, the CDR3 is TGTGCCAGCAGCTGGGACAGCACTGTAGGCACTGAAGCTTTCTTT.

The V call is TRBV11-2, the J call TRBJ2-7; 7 nucleotides line up with TRBD2. The germline CDR1 and CDR2 sequences are SGHAT and FQNNGV. Losses at the gene ends were 3 bases for V and 2 bases for J; bases not matched to a gene: 7. This CDR3 has 15 residues. CDR3 sequence reads: CASSFQPSGTYEQYV. CDR3 nucleotides: TGTGCCAGCAGCTTCCAACCCAGCGGGACCTACGAGCAGTACGTC.

This chain uses TRBV20-1 with TRBJ1-2; a weak D match, TRBD1 (5 bases). V was cut by 2 bases and J by 3 bases, with 28 bases left in between. CDR3 length equals 19 residues. Per the germline V gene, CDR1 is DFQATT and CDR2 is SNEGSKA (reference sequence). CDR3 amino acids: CSARKGRPGTLGGDYGYTF. The CDR3 DNA reads TGCAGTGCTAGAAAGGGGCGCCCCGGGACCCTCGGCGGTGACTATGGCTACACCTTC.

The CDR3 DNA reads TGCAGTGCTAGGGAGACAGGGGGCTCTGGGGCCAACGTCCTGACTTTC. It yields the protein CSARETGGSGANVLTF. This sequence joins TRBV20-1 and TRBJ2-6, with TRBD1 matching 9 bases. V gave up 3 bases and J gave up 0 bases; unmatched junction bases: 3. Germline V gene lookup returns CDR1 DFQATT and CDR2 SNEGSKA (reference sequence). The CDR3 runs 16 residues.

This chain connects TRBV4-1 to TRBJ2-3; D gene ambiguous. Trimming took off 1 base at V and 1 base at J, with 6 bases between the two ends. CDR1 and CDR2 (germline): MGHRA, YSYEKL. This CDR3 contains 14 residues. Written as DNA, the CDR3 is TGCGCCAGCAGCCAAGCTACAGGCACAGATACGCAGTATTTT. Translating it yields CASSQATGTDTQYF.

The chain links TRBV9 to TRBJ2-1, with D perhaps TRBD2 (5 bases). Germline loops: CDR1 SGDLS, CDR2 YYNGEE. The CDR3 consists of 15 residues. V was trimmed by 4 bases and J by 0 bases, leaving 11 bases between them. CDR3 loop: CASSPRTFSYNEQFF. CDR3 in DNA: TGTGCCAGCAGCCCCCGGACTTTCTCCTACAATGAGCAGTTCTTC. The whole variable domain, filled in from reference TRBV9 and TRBJ2-1, reads DSGVTQTPKHLITATGQRVTLRCSPRSGDLSVYWYQQSLDQGLQFLIQYYNGEERAKGNILERFSAQQFPDLHSELNLSSLELGDSALYFCASSPRTFSYNEQFFGPGTRLTVL.

The rearrangement uses TRBV5-1 and TRBJ2-5, with 8 bases fitting TRBD1. Germline assignment: CDR1 SGHRS and CDR2 YFSETQ. Trimming took 9 bases from V and 2 from J; bases not matched to a gene: 3. CDR3 length: 12 amino acids. The CDR3 DNA sequence: TGCGCCACTCGACAGGGGCAAGAGACCCAGTACTTC. It is translated as CATRQGQETQYF.

The gene calls are TRBV5-3 and TRBJ2-3, with 8 bases identical to TRBD2. TRBV5-3 has ORF status, its function being uncertain. CDR3 length equals 14 residues. The V and J ends lost 3 bases and 4 bases, in that order; junction bases with no gene match: 4. The CDR3 DNA follows: TGTGCCAGAAGCTCGGGACTAGTGGCAGATACGCAGTATTTT. Its translation: CARSSGLVADTQYF.